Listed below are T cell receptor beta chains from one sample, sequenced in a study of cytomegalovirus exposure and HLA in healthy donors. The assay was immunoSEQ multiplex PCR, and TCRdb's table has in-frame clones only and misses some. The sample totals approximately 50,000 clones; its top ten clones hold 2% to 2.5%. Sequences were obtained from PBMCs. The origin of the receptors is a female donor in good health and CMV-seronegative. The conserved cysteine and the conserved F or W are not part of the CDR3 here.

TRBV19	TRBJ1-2	ASNPDRVNYGYT
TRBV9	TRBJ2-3	ASSVRGGSGTDTQY
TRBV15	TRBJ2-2	ATSRRQGTGELF
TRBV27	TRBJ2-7	ASSLAGLPYEQY
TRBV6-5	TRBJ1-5	ASSYTQGQFPQH
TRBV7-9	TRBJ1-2	ASSERDRGGDYGYT
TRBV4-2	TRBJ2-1	ASSQEAGGPDEQF
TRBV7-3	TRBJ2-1	ASSPRGLGGQF
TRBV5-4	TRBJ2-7	ASSGAGTGIYEQY
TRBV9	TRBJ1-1	ASSVADSLSTGAEAF
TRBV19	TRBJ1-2	ASSIASPGTAYGYT
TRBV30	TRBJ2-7	AWSVDTDEQY
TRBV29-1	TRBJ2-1	SAPRTGTYNEQF
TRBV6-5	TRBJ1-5	ASSRTGTGNQPQH
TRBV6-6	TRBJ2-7	ASSYSAGGPNEQY
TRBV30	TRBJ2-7	AWSSGGNYEQY
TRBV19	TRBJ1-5	ASTLLFGLDSNQPQH
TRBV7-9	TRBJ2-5	ASSCGLGEQAIIETQY
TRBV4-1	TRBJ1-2	ASSPDNRVNYGYT
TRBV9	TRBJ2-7	ASSSARVSYEQY
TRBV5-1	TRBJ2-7	ASRQWGVPGQGASEQY
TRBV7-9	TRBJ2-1	ASSLTSGGNEQF
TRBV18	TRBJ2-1	ASKAPDTDNEQF
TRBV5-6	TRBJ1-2	ASTTYGRASNYGYT
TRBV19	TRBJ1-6	ATKPDSSYSPLH